These 23 T cell receptor beta chains were all obtained from the same sample, sequenced in a study of blood T cell repertoires in COVID-19. Produced via immunoSEQ multiplex PCR; TCRdb's table is partial and in-frame only. Here the sample spans 55,000 to 80,000 clones, roughly four fifths being singletons. The specimen sequenced was peripheral blood. The receptors were sampled from a man between 60 and 70 years old with acute or convalescent COVID-19.

The chain combines TRBV4-2 with TRBJ2-7; 9 nucleotides align to TRBD1. J was trimmed by 5 bases and V by 6 bases; bases with no gene match: 5. Germline V gene data show CDR1 as LGHNA and CDR2 as YNFKEQ. The CDR3 has 13 amino acids. CDR3 sequence reads: CASRDRGNNEQYF. In DNA form, the CDR3 reads TGTGCCAGCAGGGACAGGGGAAACAACGAGCAGTACTTC.

This clone has a handful of counts. This rearrangement joins TRBV5-5 to TRBJ1-1, with D unclear. Per germline, CDR1 SGHKS and CDR2 YYEKEE (reference sequence). V was cut by 2 bases and J by 1 base, with 12 bases left in between. This CDR3 is built from 15 residues. The CDR3 DNA reads TGTGCCAGCAGCTTTGACACCCTTCGGAACACTGAAGCTTTCTTT. Translating it yields CASSFDTLRNTEAFF.

The chain uses TRBV30 and TRBJ1-2, with D possibly being TRBD1 (6 bases). CDR3 size: 17 residues. Germline V CDR1 and CDR2: GTSNPN, SVGIG (reference sequence). The V end lost 4 bases, the J end lost 3 bases, and 24 bases lay between the germline ends. CDR3 residues: CAWKTIGRGPSHYGYTF. The CDR3 coding sequence is TGTGCCTGGAAAACCATCGGCAGGGGCCCGTCCCACTATGGCTACACCTTC.

V gene TRBV11-2 combines with J gene TRBJ2-5, with D possibly matching TRBD1 (7 bases). The CDR3 spans 15 residues. The V gene lost 5 bases and the J gene lost 7 bases, with 20 bases spanning the gap. CDR1 SGHAT and CDR2 FQNNGV come from the germline V gene. Written as DNA, the CDR3 is TGTGCCAGCAGCCTCGTCAGGGGGGCCGGGGGGACCCAGTACTTC. Its protein product is CASSLVRGAGGTQYF.

V gene TRBV2 combines with J gene TRBJ2-7, with 9 nucleotides matching TRBD2. V shed 7 bases, J shed 5 bases, and the junction held 6 bases outside the gene matches. The CDR3 is made up of 13 amino acids. Germline V gives CDR1 SNHLY, CDR2 FYNNEI. CDR3 coding DNA: TGTGCCAGCAAGGCGGGAGGGCCGAACGAGCAGTACTTC. Protein sequence: CASKAGGPNEQYF.

This chain joins TRBV6-2 or TRBV6-3 and TRBJ2-1; D may be TRBD2 (5 bases). Trimming took off 5 bases at V and 2 bases at J, with 13 bases between the two ends. The CDR3 extends over 15 amino acids. Looked up from germline, CDR1 is MNHEY and CDR2 is SVGEGT. The CDR3 DNA sequence: TGTGCCAGCAGTCAGTTGACGGAGGCCTACAATGAGCAGTTCTTC. This translates into CASSQLTEAYNEQFF.

The sample holds one count of this clone. Mismatch with germline at one junction end may stem from a read error. The gene calls are TRBV7-7 and TRBJ2-3; TRBD2 is a possible D gene (5 bases). Per germline, CDR1 SSHAT and CDR2 FNYEAQ (reference sequence). The CDR3 spans 14 residues. CDR3 sequence (DNA): TGTGCTAGCAGCTTAGCCCCCCGGGGAGATACGCAGTATTTT. It yields the protein CASSLAPRGDTQYF.

This clone showed up just once. V is TRBV7-9 and J is TRBJ1-1; D gene ambiguous. CDR1 SEHNR and CDR2 FQNEAQ come from the germline V gene (reference sequence). CDR3 size: 13 residues. V lost 2 bases to trimming and J lost 0 bases, with 4 bases between them. CDR3 protein: CASSLQVNTEAFF. CDR3 coding DNA: TGTGCCAGCAGCTTACAGGTGAACACTGAAGCTTTCTTT. The entire variable domain, with the rest obtained from reference TRBV7-9 and TRBJ1-1, is as follows: DTGVSQNPRHKITKRGQNVTFRCDPISEHNRLYWYRQTLGQGPEFLTYFQNEAQLEKSRLLSDRFSAERPKGSFSTLEIQRTEQGDSAMYLCASSLQVNTEAFFGQGTRLTVV.

For this clone: The junction departs from germline at one end; a sequencing error may be responsible. This chain joins TRBV20-1 and TRBJ2-1, with 7 bases that match TRBD1. Germline V gene data show CDR1 as DFQATT and CDR2 as SNEGSKA (reference sequence). CDR3 length: 10 residues. This CDR3 is CSASTGEWVF. In nucleotides, the CDR3 is TGCAGTGCTAGCACAGGGGAGTGGGTCTTC.

The chain recombines TRBV19 with TRBJ1-1; the D is unclear. The CDR3 has 13 amino acids. The ends were cut back, 6 bases at V and 6 bases at J, with 14 bases in the middle. CDR1 and CDR2 (germline): LNHDA, SQIVND (reference sequence). The CDR3 region has the DNA TGTGCCAGTAGCTTACAGAGTCTCGCTGAAGCTTTCTTT. Residues: CASSLQSLAEAFF.

The chain employs TRBV27 and TRBJ2-7; the match to TRBD1 covers 8 bases. V was clipped by 6 bases and J by 0 bases; unmatched bases: 4. Germline lookup yields CDR1 MNHEY and CDR2 SMNVEV (reference sequence). The CDR3 has 14 amino acids. The CDR3 is CASRPGQDSYEQYF. DNA of the CDR3: TGTGCCAGCAGGCCGGGACAGGACTCCTACGAGCAGTACTTC.

The V and J genes are TRBV7-3 and TRBJ2-6; no firm D call. The CDR3 contains 16 residues. CDR1 and CDR2 (germline): SGHTA, FQGTGA. V dropped 1 base and J dropped 0 bases, with 7 bases sitting between them. This CDR3 reads CASSLSRASGANVLTF. DNA for the CDR3: TGTGCCAGCAGCTTAAGTCGCGCCTCTGGGGCCAACGTCCTGACTTTC.

The rearrangement uses TRBV20-1 and TRBJ1-2, with TRBD1 matching 7 bases. The CDR3 spans 11 residues. Germline CDR1 and CDR2: DFQATT and SNEGSKA (reference sequence). After removal of 5 bases from V and 7 bases from J, the junction contained 4 bases not matched to a gene. The CDR3 protein is CSASQGSGYTF. The CDR3 DNA is TGCAGTGCTTCACAGGGGTCTGGCTACACCTTC.

The rearrangement uses TRBV4-2 and TRBJ2-5, with TRBD2 matching 7 bases. CDR1 is LGHNA, CDR2 YNFKEQ, per germline. The CDR3 is made up of 16 amino acids. J gave up 5 bases and V 4 bases, and 13 bases lay outside the gene matches. CDR3 protein: CASSRVIAGPLETQYF. CDR3 nucleotides: TGTGCCAGCAGCCGAGTAATAGCGGGCCCCTTGGAGACCCAGTACTTC.

The genes are TRBV9 and TRBJ2-7, with 9 bases identical to TRBD1. Germline-derived CDR1 and CDR2 are SGDLS and YYNGEE. The CDR3 is 14 residues long. V trimming: 2 bases; J trimming: 6 bases; junction bases outside the gene matches: 6. The CDR3 region has the DNA TGTGCCAGCAGCGTCGGGACAGGGAATTCCGAGCAGTACTTC. Its protein is CASSVGTGNSEQYF. The full variable domain, completed using reference TRBV9 and TRBJ2-7, is DSGVTQTPKHLITATGQRVTLRCSPRSGDLSVYWYQQSLDQGLQFLIQYYNGEERAKGNILERFSAQQFPDLHSELNLSSLELGDSALYFCASSVGTGNSEQYFGPGTRLTVT.

The J gene is TRBJ2-1, the V gene TRBV5-6; 12 bases match TRBD2. The V and J ends lost 4 bases and 3 bases, in that order; junction bases with no gene match: 2. Germline V gene sequence: CDR1 SGHDT, CDR2 YYEEEE. This CDR3 contains 15 residues. The CDR3 here is CASSRLAGDYNEQFF. For the CDR3, the DNA is TGTGCCAGCAGCCGACTAGCGGGAGACTACAATGAGCAGTTCTTC. Complete variable domain (other parts from reference TRBV5-6 and TRBJ2-1): DAGVTQSPTHLIKTRGQQVTLRCSPKSGHDTVSWYQQALGQGPQFIFQYYEEEERQRGNFPDRFSGHQFPNYSSELNVNALLLGDSALYLCASSRLAGDYNEQFFGPGTRLTVL.

V gene TRBV7-2 combines with J gene TRBJ2-7, with 8 bases matching TRBD1. This CDR3 has 16 residues. V dropped 0 bases and J dropped 3; count of bases not matched to a gene: 7. Looked up from germline, CDR1 is SGHTA and CDR2 is FQGNSA. The CDR3 sequence: CASSLAWDRRGYEQYF. CDR3 DNA sequence: TGTGCCAGCAGCTTAGCATGGGACAGGAGAGGCTACGAGCAGTACTTC.

The chain links TRBV9 to TRBJ2-3, with TRBD2 matching 7 bases. The CDR3 covers 18 residues. Germline V CDR1 and CDR2: SGDLS, YYNGEE. With V trimmed by 1 base and J by 0 bases, 11 bases remained unmatched. The CDR3 sequence is CASSVLSGGGSSTDTQYF. In DNA form, the CDR3 reads TGTGCCAGCAGCGTACTCTCTGGGGGAGGGAGCAGCACAGATACGCAGTATTTT.

This chain connects TRBV6-6 to TRBJ2-7; D unresolved. This CDR3 is 15 amino acids long. The germline CDR1 and CDR2 sequences are MNHNY and SVGAGI (reference sequence). V was pared by 0 bases and J by 3 bases, with 12 bases between. The CDR3, as DNA: TGTGCCAGCAGTTACTCGAGGCTCCCCCTCTACGAGCAGTACTTC. This gives the protein CASSYSRLPLYEQYF.

The gene calls are TRBV7-2 and TRBJ2-7; D not certain. CDR3 size: 14 residues. From germline, CDR1 is SGHTA and CDR2 FQGNSA. V was pared by 1 base and J by 2 bases, with 9 bases between. CDR3 sequence reads: CASSLVAEAYEQYF. The CDR3 DNA is TGTGCCAGCAGCTTAGTGGCGGAAGCCTACGAGCAGTACTTC.

The rearrangement joins TRBV14 to TRBJ1-1, with D perhaps matching TRBD1 (6 bases). The germline gives CDR1 SGHDN, CDR2 FVKESK. Trimming cost V 1 base and J 4 bases, with 13 bases left between them. The length of the CDR3 is 15 residues. In nucleotides, the CDR3 is TGTGCCAGCAGCCAAGTCGCAGGGGCTGGCACTGAAGCTTTCTTT. The encoded protein is CASSQVAGAGTEAFF.

The V call is TRBV4-2, the J call TRBJ2-1, with D possibly matching TRBD2 (6 bases). Looked up from germline, CDR1 is LGHNA and CDR2 is YNFKEQ. V was pared by 1 base and J by 5 bases, with 18 bases between. This CDR3 comprises 17 residues. In DNA form, the CDR3 reads TGTGCCAGCAGCCAAGGAGAGAGACCGGGACTCCACAATGAGCAGTTCTTC. Its protein product is CASSQGERPGLHNEQFF.

The J gene is TRBJ2-7, the V gene TRBV6-1, with 7 bases identical to TRBD2. Germline V gene lookup returns CDR1 MNHNS and CDR2 SASEGT. V shed 3 bases and J 4 bases; nucleotides not matched to a gene: 6. This CDR3 region has 14 residues. The CDR3 region is CASSDLASGYEQYF. DNA of the CDR3: TGTGCCAGCAGTGACCTAGCTAGCGGATACGAGCAGTACTTC.